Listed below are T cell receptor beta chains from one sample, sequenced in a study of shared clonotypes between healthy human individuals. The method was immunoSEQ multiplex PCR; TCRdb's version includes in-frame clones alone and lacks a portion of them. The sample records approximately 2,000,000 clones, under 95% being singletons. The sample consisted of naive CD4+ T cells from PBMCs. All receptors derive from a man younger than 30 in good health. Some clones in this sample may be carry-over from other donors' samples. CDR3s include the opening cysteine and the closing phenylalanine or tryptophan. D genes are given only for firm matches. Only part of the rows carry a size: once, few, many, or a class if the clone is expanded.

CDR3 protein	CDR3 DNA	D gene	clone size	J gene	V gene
CASSEGQGGVYEQYF	TGTGCCAGCAGTGAAGGACAGGGAGGGGTCTACGAGCAGTACTTC	-	-	TRBJ2-7	TRBV6-1
CATQRTLNNEQYF	TGTGCCACCCAGAGGACATTGAATAACGAGCAGTACTTC	-	-	TRBJ2-7	TRBV28
CASSSPPGQGNYGYTF	TGTGCCAGCAGCTCGCCTCCGGGACAGGGAAACTATGGCTACACCTTC	TRBD1	-	TRBJ1-2	TRBV27
CASSLRGRQGRPNYGYTF	TGTGCCAGCAGTCTTAGAGGTCGACAGGGGCGACCTAACTATGGCTACACCTTC	TRBD1	-	TRBJ1-2	TRBV28
CASSPGGSAYNEQFF	TGTGCCAGCAGCCCTGGCGGAAGCGCCTACAATGAGCAGTTCTTC	-	-	TRBJ2-1	TRBV6-1
CASSPAGGFPAFF	TGTGCCAGCTCACCGGCAGGGGGGTTCCCAGCTTTCTTT	TRBD1	-	TRBJ1-1	TRBV18
CASSPLRQVSYEQYF	TGTGCCAGCAGCCCTTTGAGACAGGTTTCCTACGAGCAGTACTTC	-	-	TRBJ2-7	TRBV7-9
CASSLGTVYNEQFF	TGTGCCAGCAGCCTTGGGACAGTTTACAATGAGCAGTTCTTC	TRBD1	-	TRBJ2-1	TRBV7-3
CASSFDRVRGYEQYF	TGTGCCAGCAGCTTCGACCGGGTTAGAGGGTACGAGCAGTACTTC	-	-	TRBJ2-7	TRBV7-2
CASSQGLAAPLHF	TGTGCCAGCAGTCAGGGTCTGGCGGCACCCCTCCACTTT	-	once	TRBJ1-6	TRBV6-4
CASTKSGTSGRGEQFF	TGCGCCAGCACCAAAAGCGGGACTAGCGGGCGGGGTGAGCAGTTCTTC	TRBD2	-	TRBJ2-1	TRBV5-1
CASGTSGSPYNEQFF	TGTGCCAGCGGGACTAGCGGGAGTCCCTACAATGAGCAGTTCTTC	TRBD2	-	TRBJ2-1	TRBV19
CASSLTRGLFF	TGTGCCAGCAGTCTGACTCGTGGCCTGTTTTTT	-	-	TRBJ1-4	TRBV2
CASSWGQGDEQYF	TGCGCCAGCAGCTGGGGACAGGGAGACGAGCAGTACTTC	TRBD1	once	TRBJ2-7	TRBV5-1
CAWSIGGAYNEQFF	TGTGCCTGGAGTATAGGGGGCGCATACAATGAGCAGTTCTTC	TRBD1	-	TRBJ2-1	TRBV30
CSVERAYNEQFF	TGCAGCGTTGAAAGGGCGTACAATGAGCAGTTCTTC	-	once	TRBJ2-1	TRBV29-1
CASSRADYEQYF	TGTGCCAGCAGCCGAGCAGATTACGAGCAGTACTTC	-	once	TRBJ2-7	TRBV5-4
CASSPTSAGGYEQYF	TGTGCCAGCAGCCCCACGAGCGCAGGGGGCTACGAGCAGTACTTC	TRBD1	-	TRBJ2-7	TRBV6-6
CASTWGPGGYTF	TGTGCCAGCACCTGGGGACCGGGGGGCTACACCTTC	-	-	TRBJ1-2	TRBV2
CASSPGNDGLYEQYF	TGTGCCAGCTCACCGGGGAATGATGGTCTCTACGAGCAGTACTTC	-	-	TRBJ2-7	TRBV18
CASSPGLAVNTGELFF	TGTGCCAGCTCACCAGGACTAGCGGTGAACACCGGGGAGCTGTTTTTT	TRBD2	-	TRBJ2-2	TRBV18
CASTPGGRGTEAFF	TGTGCCAGCACTCCAGGGGGTCGGGGCACTGAAGCTTTCTTT	TRBD1	-	TRBJ1-1	TRBV6-1
CASSKGQHYGYTF	TGTGCCAGCAGCAAGGGACAGCACTATGGCTACACCTTC	TRBD1	once	TRBJ1-2	TRBV5-6
CASSQLAGVTDTQYF	TGCGCCAGCAGCCAACTAGCGGGAGTCACAGATACGCAGTATTTT	TRBD2	-	TRBJ2-3	TRBV4-3
CASSLGGPDYGYTF	TGTGCCAGCAGCTTAGGCGGGCCCGACTATGGCTACACCTTC	-	-	TRBJ1-2	TRBV7-3
CASSLRGDESSGNTIYF	TGTGCCAGCTCCCTGAGGGGAGACGAGAGCTCTGGAAACACCATATATTTT	-	-	TRBJ1-3	TRBV18